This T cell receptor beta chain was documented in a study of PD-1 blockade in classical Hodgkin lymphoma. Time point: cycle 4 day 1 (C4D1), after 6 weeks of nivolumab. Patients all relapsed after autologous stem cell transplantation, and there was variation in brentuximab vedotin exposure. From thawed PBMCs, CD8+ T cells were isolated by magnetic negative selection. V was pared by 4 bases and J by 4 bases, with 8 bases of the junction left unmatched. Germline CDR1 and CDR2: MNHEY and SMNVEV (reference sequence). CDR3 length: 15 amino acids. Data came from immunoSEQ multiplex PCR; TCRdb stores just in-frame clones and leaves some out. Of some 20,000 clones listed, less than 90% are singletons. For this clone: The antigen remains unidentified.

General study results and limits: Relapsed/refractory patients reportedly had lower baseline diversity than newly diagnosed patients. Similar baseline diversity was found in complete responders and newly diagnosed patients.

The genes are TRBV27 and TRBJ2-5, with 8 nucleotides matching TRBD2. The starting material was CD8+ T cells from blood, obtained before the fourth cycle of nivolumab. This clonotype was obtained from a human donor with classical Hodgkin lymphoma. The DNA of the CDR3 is TGTGCCAGCAGTTCCGGCGCCGGGGGGGGAGAGACCCAGTACTTC. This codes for CASSSGAGGGETQYF.